The 17 T cell receptor beta chains listed next were all sequenced from one sample in a study of cytomegalovirus exposure and HLA in healthy donors. Produced via immunoSEQ multiplex PCR; TCRdb's table is partial and in-frame only. Of fewer than 400,000 clones in the sample, roughly 89% were seen once. Source material: PBMCs. These receptors originate from a woman between 18 and 29 years old in good health and CMV-seronegative.

The chain couples TRBV4-1 to TRBJ2-7; TRBD2 aligns across 10 bases. V lost 2 bases to trimming and J lost 5 bases; unmatched junction nucleotides: 15. Germline lookup yields CDR1 MGHRA and CDR2 YSYEKL. The CDR3 spans 18 residues. CDR3 loop: CASSQCWASGSLLHEQYF. The CDR3 DNA follows: TGCGCCAGCAGCCAATGTTGGGCTAGCGGGAGTCTACTCCACGAGCAGTACTTC.

This clone was detected only a few times. The chain joins TRBV19 to TRBJ2-7, with D tentatively TRBD1 (6 bases). Trimming left V 6 bases short and J 1 base short, with 13 bases between. This CDR3 is built from 14 residues. Germline values: CDR1 LNHDA, CDR2 SQIVND (reference sequence). DNA for the CDR3: TGTGCCAGTAGGGAGGCAGGGGAGTCCTACGAGCAGTACTTC. It yields the protein CASREAGESYEQYF.

The V and J genes are TRBV29-1 and TRBJ2-1; 15 positions agree with TRBD2. Germline CDR1 reads SQVTM; CDR2 reads ANQGSEA. The V segment lost 6 bases and the J segment 6 bases; nucleotides outside the gene matches: 15. There are 18 residues in the CDR3. CDR3 residues: CSVRPGLAGGEGGNEQFF. The CDR3 DNA sequence: TGCAGCGTCCGACCCGGACTAGCGGGAGGGGAGGGGGGCAATGAGCAGTTCTTC.

This clone was found once. The CDR3 nucleotides are TGCAGCGCACCGGGACTAGCGGGAGATAGCTCCTACAATGAGCAGTTCTTC. It codes for CSAPGLAGDSSYNEQFF. The rearrangement uses TRBV29-1 and TRBJ2-1; 14 nucleotides match TRBD2. Germline assignment: CDR1 SQVTM and CDR2 ANQGSEA. V shed 7 bases and J 0 bases; nucleotides not matched to a gene: 8. CDR3 length: 17 residues.

The rearrangement uses TRBV29-1 and TRBJ1-1; the D gene is possibly TRBD1 (6 bases). The CDR3 sequence is 13 residues long. V lost 4 bases and J 6 bases, leaving 15 bases between the germline ends. The germline V gene has CDR1 SQVTM and CDR2 ANQGSEA. CDR3 residues: CSVVIGGDAEAFF. CDR3 nucleotides: TGCAGCGTTGTCATTGGGGGCGATGCTGAAGCTTTCTTT.

This chain uses TRBV27 with TRBJ1-2; 9 bases are a match to TRBD1. V was clipped by 4 bases and J by 4 bases; unmatched bases: 1. The CDR3 covers 13 residues. The germline gives CDR1 MNHEY, CDR2 SMNVEV (reference sequence). CDR3: CASSWGQGYGYTF. The DNA of the CDR3 is TGTGCCAGCAGTTGGGGACAGGGCTATGGCTACACCTTC.

The rearrangement joins TRBV5-1 to TRBJ2-3; 7 nucleotides agree with TRBD2. This CDR3 has 16 amino acids. Germline V gives CDR1 SGHRS, CDR2 YFSETQ. V gave up 4 bases and J gave up 2 bases; unmatched junction bases: 10. CDR3 in amino acids: CASSREEGTNTDTQYF. CDR3 sequence (DNA): TGCGCCAGCAGCAGGGAAGAAGGGACTAACACAGATACGCAGTATTTT.

The chain couples TRBV4-1 to TRBJ2-1; the match to TRBD2 covers 11 bases. Germline trimming cut 4 bases from V and 2 bases from J; bases unmatched to any gene: 16. Germline assignment: CDR1 MGHRA and CDR2 YSYEKL. This CDR3 comprises 20 residues. The CDR3 reads CASSRPQGASGRPTYNEQFF. The CDR3 DNA reads TGCGCCAGCAGCCGCCCCCAAGGGGCTAGCGGGAGGCCCACCTACAATGAGCAGTTCTTC.

The V gene is TRBV5-4, the J gene TRBJ2-5; D may be TRBD1 (5 bases). In germline, CDR1 is SGHNT, CDR2 YYREEE (reference sequence). The CDR3 has 16 amino acids. Trimming shortened V by 4 bases and J by 1 base, and 17 bases separated the two germline ends. The DNA for the CDR3 is TGTGCCAGCAGCCCGTCAACTTACAGGAGCCAAGAGACCCAGTACTTC. Protein sequence: CASSPSTYRSQETQYF.

The chain couples TRBV4-2 to TRBJ2-5; TRBD2 matches at 8 bases. Germline trimming cut 0 bases from V and 4 bases from J; bases unmatched to any gene: 7. Germline V CDR1 and CDR2: LGHNA, YNFKEQ. The CDR3 has 16 amino acids. The CDR3 coding sequence is TGTGCCAGCAGCCAAGATGCGGCGGGAGGAGCAGAGACCCAGTACTTC. Translated: CASSQDAAGGAETQYF.

This chain connects TRBV4-3 to TRBJ2-7; tentatively, D is TRBD2 (5 bases). The CDR3 is made up of 16 amino acids. Germline CDR1 and CDR2: LGHNA and YSLEER. The V end lost 3 bases, the J end lost 0 bases, and 15 bases lay between the germline ends. CDR3 nucleotides: TGCGCCAGCAGCCAGGCACCCGATAGCGCCTCCTACGAGCAGTACTTC. As protein: CASSQAPDSASYEQYF.

Comment on this clone: A much more abundant neighbour one base away suggests this may be a read error. Other DNA sequences from this sample encode an identical CDR3 as well. The CDR3 loop reads CASSSQGYEQYF. The CDR3 DNA is TGTGCCAGCAGCTCACAGGGATACGAGCAGTACTTC. V and J are TRBV7-2 and TRBJ2-7; weak D call: TRBD1 (6 bases). The CDR3 runs to 12 residues. CDR1 is SGHTA, CDR2 FQGNSA, per germline. V was shortened by 4 bases and J by 4 bases, with 8 bases between the two germline ends.

The chain combines TRBV7-6 with TRBJ1-1; D unresolved. The CDR3 extends over 13 amino acids. V lost 5 bases and J lost 3, with 10 bases in between. Germline CDR1 reads SGHVS; CDR2 reads FNYEAQ. CDR3 nucleotide sequence: TGTGCCAGCAGCGGGCAATCGCACACTGAAGCTTTCTTT. It codes for CASSGQSHTEAFF.

CDR3 sequence: CASSQRTADSGNTIYF. The DNA for the CDR3 is TGTGCCAGTAGTCAGAGGACAGCTGACTCTGGAAACACCATATATTTT. This chain connects TRBV19 to TRBJ1-3; a possible D gene is TRBD1 (6 bases). Per germline, CDR1 LNHDA and CDR2 SQIVND (reference sequence). The V and J ends lost 5 bases and 0 bases respectively, with 14 bases between them. This CDR3 is built from 16 residues. The full variable domain, completed using reference TRBV19 and TRBJ1-3, is DGGITQSPKYLFRKEGQNVTLSCEQNLNHDAMYWYRQDPGQGLRLIYYSQIVNDFQKGDIAEGYSVSREKKESFPLTVTSAQKNPTAFYLCASSQRTADSGNTIYFGEGSWLTVV.

This chain joins TRBV18 and TRBJ2-1; the D is unclear. V shed 6 bases and J shed 9 bases, with 15 bases lying between them. The CDR3 sequence is 13 residues long. CDR1 and CDR2 (germline): KGHSH, LQKENI. Here the CDR3 reads CASSTLQDAEQFF. CDR3 bases: TGTGCCAGCTCTACCCTCCAGGATGCTGAGCAGTTCTTC.

V gene TRBV2 combines with J gene TRBJ2-1, with a possible D match to TRBD2 (6 bases). V lost 9 bases to trimming and J lost 3 bases, with 15 bases between them. Germline V gene data show CDR1 as SNHLY and CDR2 as FYNNEI. The CDR3 runs to 14 residues. The CDR3 spells CASKSGQGYNEQFF. The CDR3 DNA sequence: TGTGCCAGTAAGAGCGGGCAAGGCTACAATGAGCAGTTCTTC.

This clone showed up just once. The gene calls are TRBV28 and TRBJ2-5; 9 bases map to TRBD1. The V and J ends lost 8 bases and 5 bases, in that order; junction bases with no gene match: 3. Per the germline V gene, CDR1 is MDHEN and CDR2 is SYDVKM. The CDR3 has 12 amino acids. CDR3 sequence reads: CASGQGRETQYF. CDR3 bases: TGTGCCAGCGGACAGGGGCGGGAGACCCAGTACTTC.